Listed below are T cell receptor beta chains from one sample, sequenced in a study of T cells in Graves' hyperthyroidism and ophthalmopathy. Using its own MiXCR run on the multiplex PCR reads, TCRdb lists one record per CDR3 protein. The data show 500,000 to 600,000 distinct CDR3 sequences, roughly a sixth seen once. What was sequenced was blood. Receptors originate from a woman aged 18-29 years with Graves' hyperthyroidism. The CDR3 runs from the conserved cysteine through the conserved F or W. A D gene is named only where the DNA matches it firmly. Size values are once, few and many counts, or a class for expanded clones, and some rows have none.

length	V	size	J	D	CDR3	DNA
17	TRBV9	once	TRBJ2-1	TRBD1	CASSGSGTGTPYNEQFF	TGTGCCAGCAGCGGATCCGGGACAGGGACCCCCTACAATGAGCAGTTCTTC
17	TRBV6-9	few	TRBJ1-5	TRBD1	CASNTITQTGAGKPQHF	TGTGCCAGCAACACAATAACCCAAACAGGGGCCGGGAAGCCCCAGCATTTT
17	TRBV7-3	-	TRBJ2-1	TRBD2	CASSLLGTAGGYNEQFF	TGTGCCAGCAGCCTCCTAGGGACCGCGGGGGGCTACAATGAGCAGTTCTTC
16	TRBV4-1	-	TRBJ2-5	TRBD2	CASSPHLAGGQETQYF	TGCGCCAGCAGTCCCCACCTAGCGGGAGGCCAAGAGACCCAGTACTTC
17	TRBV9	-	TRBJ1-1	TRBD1	CASSVRPAGQGNTEAFF	TGTGCCAGCAGCGTCCGTCCAGCGGGACAGGGGAACACTGAAGCTTTCTTT
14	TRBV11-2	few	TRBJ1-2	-	CASSTGGLVYGYTF	TGTGCCAGCAGCACTGGAGGGCTAGTTTATGGCTACACCTTC
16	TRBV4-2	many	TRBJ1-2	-	CASSQDKGDRNYGYTF	TGTGCCAGCAGCCAAGATAAGGGAGACAGGAACTATGGCTACACCTTC
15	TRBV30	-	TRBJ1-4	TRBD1	CAWSGSDRGPEKLFF	TGTGCCTGGAGTGGGTCGGACAGGGGGCCTGAAAAACTGTTTTTT
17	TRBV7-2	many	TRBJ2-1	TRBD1	CASSLATGGGSYNEQFF	TGTGCCAGCAGCTTAGCGACAGGGGGGGGTTCCTACAATGAGCAGTTCTTC
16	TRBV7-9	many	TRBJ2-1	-	CASSLMSLTSLHEQFF	TGTGCCAGCAGCTTAATGAGCCTTACTAGTCTCCATGAGCAGTTCTTC
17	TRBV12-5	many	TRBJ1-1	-	CASGFVVGIGVDTEAFF	TGTGCTAGTGGTTTCGTGGTTGGGATAGGGGTGGATACTGAAGCTTTCTTT
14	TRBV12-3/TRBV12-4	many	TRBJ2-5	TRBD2	CASSLGLGQETQYF	TGTGCCAGCAGTTTGGGACTAGGCCAAGAGACCCAGTACTTC
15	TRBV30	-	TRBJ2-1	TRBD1	CAWSQATGGYNEQFF	TGTGCCTGGAGTCAGGCGACAGGGGGGTACAATGAGCAGTTCTTC
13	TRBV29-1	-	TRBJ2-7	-	CSVSQGSSYEQYF	TGCAGCGTTTCGCAGGGAAGCTCCTACGAGCAGTACTTC
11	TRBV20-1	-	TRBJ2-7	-	CSAIGTYEQYF	TGCAGTGCTATCGGAACCTACGAGCAGTACTTC
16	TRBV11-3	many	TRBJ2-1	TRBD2	CASRSEGLAGSHEQFF	TGTGCCAGCAGATCAGAGGGACTAGCGGGAAGTCATGAGCAGTTCTTC